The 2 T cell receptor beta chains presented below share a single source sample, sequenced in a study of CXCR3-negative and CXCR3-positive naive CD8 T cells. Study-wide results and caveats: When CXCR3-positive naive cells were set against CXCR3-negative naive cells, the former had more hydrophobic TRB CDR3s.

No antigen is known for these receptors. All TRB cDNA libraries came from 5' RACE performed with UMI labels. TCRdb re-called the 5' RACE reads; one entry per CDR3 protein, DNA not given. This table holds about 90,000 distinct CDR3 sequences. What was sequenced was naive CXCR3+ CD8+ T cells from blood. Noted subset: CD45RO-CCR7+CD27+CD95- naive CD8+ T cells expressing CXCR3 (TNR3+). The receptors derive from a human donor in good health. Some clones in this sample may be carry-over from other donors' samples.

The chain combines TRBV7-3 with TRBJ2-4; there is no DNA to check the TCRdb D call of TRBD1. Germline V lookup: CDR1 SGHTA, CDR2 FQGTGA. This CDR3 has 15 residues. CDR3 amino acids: CASSHDRGLRNIQYF.

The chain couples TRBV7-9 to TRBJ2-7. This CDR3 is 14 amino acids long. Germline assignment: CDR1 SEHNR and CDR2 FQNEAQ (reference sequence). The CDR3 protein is CASSSNPPAYEQYF.